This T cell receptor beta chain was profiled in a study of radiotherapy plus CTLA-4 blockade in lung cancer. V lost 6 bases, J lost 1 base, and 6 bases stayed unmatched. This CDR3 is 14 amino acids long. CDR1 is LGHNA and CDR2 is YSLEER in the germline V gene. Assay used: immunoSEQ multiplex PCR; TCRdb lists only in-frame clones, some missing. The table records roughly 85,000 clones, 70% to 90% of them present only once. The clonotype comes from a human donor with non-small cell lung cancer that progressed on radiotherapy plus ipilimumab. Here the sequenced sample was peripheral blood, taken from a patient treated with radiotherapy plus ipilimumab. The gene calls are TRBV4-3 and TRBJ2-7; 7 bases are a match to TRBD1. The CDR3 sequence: CASSRRQGSYEQYF. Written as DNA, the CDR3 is TGCGCCAGCAGTAGGCGACAGGGTTCCTACGAGCAGTACTTC.